The clone carrying this TCR beta chain turned up a few times. The entry originates in a study of cytomegalovirus exposure and HLA in healthy donors. 60 Vbeta and 13 Jbeta primers were used in PCR. The table came from immunoSEQ multiplex PCR; TCRdb's copy has only in-frame clones and leaves some out. The sample shows 90,000 or so clones, 60% to 80% of them seen only once. Germline lookup yields CDR1 GTSNPN and CDR2 SVGIG (reference sequence). The CDR3 has 14 residues. Trimming took 1 base from V and 3 from J, leaving 10 bases between them. The chain employs TRBV30 and TRBJ1-5; tentative D call: TRBD1 (5 bases). The sequence derives from a woman aged 50 to 60 in good health and CMV-seropositive. Sequencing used PBMCs. The CDR3 DNA is TGTGCCTGGAGTGCGGGCAGGGACAATCAGCCCCAGCATTTT. This translates into CAWSAGRDNQPQHF.